This TCR beta chain originates from a study of siplizumab effects on memory and regulatory T cells. Trimming took 0 bases from V and 6 from J, leaving 7 bases between them. This CDR3 has 13 amino acids. CDR1 LNHNV and CDR2 YYDKDF come from the germline V gene (reference sequence). The repertoire was sequenced with immunoSEQ multiplex PCR; TCRdb's copy has only in-frame clones and lacks some. The sample carries about 87,000 clones, 87% recorded once. This chain joins TRBV15 and TRBJ2-3, with D unclear. This TCR was recovered from a human donor in good health. The source material was Tregs sorted from blood. CDR3 amino acids: CATSRDHSDTQYF. DNA for the CDR3: TGTGCCACCAGCAGAGATCATTCGGATACGCAGTATTTT.